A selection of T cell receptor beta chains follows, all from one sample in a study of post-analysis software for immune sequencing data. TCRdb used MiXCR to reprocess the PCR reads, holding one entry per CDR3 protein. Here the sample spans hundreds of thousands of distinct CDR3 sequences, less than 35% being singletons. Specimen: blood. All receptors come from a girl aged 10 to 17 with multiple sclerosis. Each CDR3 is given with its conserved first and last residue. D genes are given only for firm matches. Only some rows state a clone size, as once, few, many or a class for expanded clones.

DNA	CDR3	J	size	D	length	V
TGCGCCAGCAGCCAAGAATTTCCGGATACGCAGTATTTT	CASSQEFPDTQYF	TRBJ2-3	NA	NA	13	TRBV4-3
TGTGCCAGCAGCCCAGGACCCTGGGGGACTGAAGCTTTCTTT	CASSPGPWGTEAFF	TRBJ1-1	NA	NA	14	TRBV7-2
TGTACCAGCAGTGCAGGGTCCGGGGAGCTGTTTTTT	CTSSAGSGELFF	TRBJ2-2	NA	NA	12	TRBV25-1
TGTGCCAGCAGCTCTCCCCCGGGGGGCGAGCAGTACTTC	CASSSPPGGEQYF	TRBJ2-7	NA	TRBD2	13	TRBV27
TGTGCCGGCAGTCGAATGTGGGGGGACAATGAGCAGTACTTC	CAGSRMWGDNEQYF	TRBJ2-5	NA	NA	14	TRBV6-1
TGCAGTGCTAGACAGAACCTACCGGGAGGGCGACGAAATGAGCAGTTCTTC	CSARQNLPGGRRNEQFF	TRBJ2-1	few	TRBD2	17	TRBV20-1
TGCAGTGCTAGAGATCAGTCAGCGGTCTACAATGAGCAGTTCTTC	CSARDQSAVYNEQFF	TRBJ2-1	NA	NA	15	TRBV20-1
TGTGCCACGCTACAGGGAGGTCAGCCCCAGCATTTT	CATLQGGQPQHF	TRBJ1-5	NA	NA	12	TRBV6-1
TGCGCCAGCAGCGCTGGTGGGTACCAGGAAGAGACCCAGTACTTC	CASSAGGYQEETQYF	TRBJ2-5	NA	NA	15	TRBV5-1
TGTGCCAGCAGCGTAGAAGGTCTCGTAGAGCAGTACTTC	CASSVEGLVEQYF	TRBJ2-7	few	NA	13	TRBV7-2
TGTGCCAGCAGTGAAGTGTCAGGGGGTGTGTCTGGAGCTTTCTTT	CASSEVSGGVSGAFF	TRBJ1-1	NA	TRBD1	15	TRBV2
TGTGCCAGCAGCTCCGGGACTAGCGGGGACTACAATGAGCAGTTCTTC	CASSSGTSGDYNEQFF	TRBJ2-1	few	TRBD2	16	TRBV7-9
TGCAGCGTTGGGACTTCCGACAGCCGCTACACCTTC	CSVGTSDSRYTF	TRBJ1-2	few	NA	12	TRBV29-1
TGTGCCAGCAGTCTCTCAAACTTCGGGCCAAGGGGAGAGACCCAGTACTTC	CASSLSNFGPRGETQYF	TRBJ2-5	NA	NA	17	TRBV27
TGCGCCAGCAGCTCGATCGGGGGCTACACCTTC	CASSSIGGYTF	TRBJ1-2	few	NA	11	TRBV5-1
TGTGCTAGCAGCTTAGTGTCCGGGAGGGGCCCGGGAGGAGAGCAGTTCTTC	CASSLVSGRGPGGEQFF	TRBJ2-1	NA	TRBD2	17	TRBV7-7
TGCAGTGCGCCCCGGGGCCTAGCCAAAAACATTCAGTACTTC	CSAPRGLAKNIQYF	TRBJ2-4	NA	NA	14	TRBV20-1
TGTGCCATCAGTGAGAATGGAGGACAGGGGGCTTCCTCTGGGGCCAATGTCCTGACTTTC	CAISENGGQGASSGANVLTF	TRBJ2-6	NA	TRBD1	20	TRBV10-3
TGTGCCAGCAGCCAGGTTGGACTAGCGGGGGTGTACAATGAGCAGTTCTTC	CASSQVGLAGVYNEQFF	TRBJ2-1	NA	TRBD2	17	TRBV3-1
TGTGCCAGCAGCTTAGTTCCGGCCCACGATAACATTCAGTACTTC	CASSLVPAHDNIQYF	TRBJ2-4	many	NA	15	TRBV11-2
TGTGCCAGCAGCTCCGTAGGGACAGGGGGAAACTATGGCTACACCTTC	CASSSVGTGGNYGYTF	TRBJ1-2	NA	TRBD1	16	TRBV27
TGCGCCAGCAGCCCCCGGGGAGGGGCGAATCAGCCCCAGCATTTT	CASSPRGGANQPQHF	TRBJ1-5	few	NA	15	TRBV5-1
TGCAGTGCTAGAGAACGGCAGGGCCTCTACAATGAGCAGTTCTTC	CSARERQGLYNEQFF	TRBJ2-1	few	NA	15	TRBV20-1
TGCGCCAGCAGCCGCACCTCAGTGGCCGGGGAGCTGTTTTTT	CASSRTSVAGELFF	TRBJ2-2	NA	NA	14	TRBV5-1
TGTGCCAGCAGGATGGGACAGGGTTCCTACAATGAGCAGTTCTTC	CASRMGQGSYNEQFF	TRBJ2-1	NA	TRBD1	15	TRBV12-3/TRBV12-4
TGTGCCAGCAGCCTAACAGGGGACCCAATAGGCTCTGGAAACACCATATATTTT	CASSLTGDPIGSGNTIYF	TRBJ1-3	few	TRBD1	18	TRBV4-2
TGTGCCAGCAGTTCCGGACAGGGGGGCTATGGCTACACCTTC	CASSSGQGGYGYTF	TRBJ1-2	few	TRBD1	14	TRBV6-5
TGCAGTGCTAGAGAGGACCCGGGACTAGCGGGACTCTTGTATTTT	CSAREDPGLAGLLYF	TRBJ2-3	few	TRBD2	15	TRBV20-1
TGTGCCAGCAGTTTCGGGGACAGGGCCCAAGAGACCCAGTACTTC	CASSFGDRAQETQYF	TRBJ2-5	NA	TRBD1	15	TRBV12-3/TRBV12-4
TGCGCCAGCAGCTTCACGGGGACATCCTACGAGCAGTACTTC	CASSFTGTSYEQYF	TRBJ2-7	few	NA	14	TRBV5-1
TGTGCCATCAGGGGGACCGACAGCTACGAGCAGTACTTC	CAIRGTDSYEQYF	TRBJ2-7	few	NA	13	TRBV10-3
TGTGCCAGCAGGGCCGGACAGGGGGGGGTTCGTCCCTACAATGAGCAGTTCTTC	CASRAGQGGVRPYNEQFF	TRBJ2-1	few	TRBD1	18	TRBV6-1
TGCAGTGCCCAATCGGGGGGTGAAAAACTGTTTTTT	CSAQSGGEKLFF	TRBJ1-4	few	NA	12	TRBV20-1
TGTGCCAGCAGTCCGAGGGGACTAGGGAGCTCCTACGAGCAGTACTTC	CASSPRGLGSSYEQYF	TRBJ2-7	few	TRBD2	16	TRBV28
TGTGCCATCGACCGGGACAGGACCACAGATACGCAGTATTTT	CAIDRDRTTDTQYF	TRBJ2-3	NA	TRBD1	14	TRBV10-3
TGTGCCAGCAGGATATCGTATTTAGGGGTCACAGATACGCAGTATTTT	CASRISYLGVTDTQYF	TRBJ2-3	NA	NA	16	TRBV6-5